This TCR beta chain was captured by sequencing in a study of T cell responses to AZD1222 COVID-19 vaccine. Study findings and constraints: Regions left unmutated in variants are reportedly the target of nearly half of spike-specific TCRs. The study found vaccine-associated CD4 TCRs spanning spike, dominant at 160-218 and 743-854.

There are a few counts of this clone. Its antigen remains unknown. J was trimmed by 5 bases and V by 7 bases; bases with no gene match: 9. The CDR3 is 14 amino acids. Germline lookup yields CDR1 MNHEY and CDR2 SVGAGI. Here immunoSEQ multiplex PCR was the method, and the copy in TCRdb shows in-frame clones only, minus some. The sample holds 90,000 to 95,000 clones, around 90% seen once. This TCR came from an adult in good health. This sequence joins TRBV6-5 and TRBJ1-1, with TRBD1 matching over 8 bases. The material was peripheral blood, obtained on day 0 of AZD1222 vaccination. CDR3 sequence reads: CASTDRGKGTEAFF. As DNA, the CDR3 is TGTGCCAGCACCGACAGGGGAAAGGGGACTGAAGCTTTCTTT.